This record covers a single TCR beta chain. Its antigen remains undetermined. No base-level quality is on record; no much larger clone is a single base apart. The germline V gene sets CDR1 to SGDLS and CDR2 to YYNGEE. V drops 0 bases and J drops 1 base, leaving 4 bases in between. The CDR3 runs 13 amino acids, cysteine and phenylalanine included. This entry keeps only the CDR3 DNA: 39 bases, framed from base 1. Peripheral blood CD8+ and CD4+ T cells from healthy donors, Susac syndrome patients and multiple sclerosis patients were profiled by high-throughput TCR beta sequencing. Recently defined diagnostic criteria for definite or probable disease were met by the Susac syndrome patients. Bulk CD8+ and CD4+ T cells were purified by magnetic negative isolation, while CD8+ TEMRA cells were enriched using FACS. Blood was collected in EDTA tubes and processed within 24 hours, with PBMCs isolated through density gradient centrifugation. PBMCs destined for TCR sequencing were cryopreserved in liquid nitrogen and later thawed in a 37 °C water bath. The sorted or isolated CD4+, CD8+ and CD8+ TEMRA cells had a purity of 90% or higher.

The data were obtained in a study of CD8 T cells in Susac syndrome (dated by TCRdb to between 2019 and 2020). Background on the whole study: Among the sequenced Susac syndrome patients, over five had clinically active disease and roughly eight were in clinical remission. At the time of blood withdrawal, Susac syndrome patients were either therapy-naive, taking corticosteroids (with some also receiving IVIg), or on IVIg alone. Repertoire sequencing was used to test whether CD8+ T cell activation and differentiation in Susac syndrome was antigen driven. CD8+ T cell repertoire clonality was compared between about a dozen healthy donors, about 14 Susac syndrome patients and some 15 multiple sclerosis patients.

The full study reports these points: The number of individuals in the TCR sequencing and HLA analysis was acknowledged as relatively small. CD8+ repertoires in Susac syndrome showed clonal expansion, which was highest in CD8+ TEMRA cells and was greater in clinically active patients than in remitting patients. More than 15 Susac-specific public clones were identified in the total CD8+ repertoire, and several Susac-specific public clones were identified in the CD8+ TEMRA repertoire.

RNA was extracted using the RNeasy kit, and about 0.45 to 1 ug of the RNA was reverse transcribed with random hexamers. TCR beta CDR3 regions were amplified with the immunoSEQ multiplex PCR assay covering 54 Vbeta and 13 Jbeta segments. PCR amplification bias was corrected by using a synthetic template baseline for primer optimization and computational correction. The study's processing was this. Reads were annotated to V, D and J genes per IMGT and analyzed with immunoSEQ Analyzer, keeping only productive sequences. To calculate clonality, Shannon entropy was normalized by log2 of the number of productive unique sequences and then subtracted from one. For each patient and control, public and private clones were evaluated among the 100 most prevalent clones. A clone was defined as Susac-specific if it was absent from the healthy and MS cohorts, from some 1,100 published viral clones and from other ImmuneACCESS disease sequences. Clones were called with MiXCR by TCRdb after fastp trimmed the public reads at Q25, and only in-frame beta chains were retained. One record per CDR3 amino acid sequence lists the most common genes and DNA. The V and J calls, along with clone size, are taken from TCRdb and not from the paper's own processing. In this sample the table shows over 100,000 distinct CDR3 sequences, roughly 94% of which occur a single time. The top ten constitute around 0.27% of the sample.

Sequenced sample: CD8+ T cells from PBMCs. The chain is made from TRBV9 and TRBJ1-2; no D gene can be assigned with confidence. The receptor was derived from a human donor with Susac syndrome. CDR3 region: CASSVGHNYGYTF. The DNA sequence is TGTGCCAGCAGCGTAGGCCATAACTATGGCTACACCTTC.